The sequence of this T cell receptor beta chain was determined in a study of shared clonotypes between healthy human individuals. Clones were read by immunoSEQ multiplex PCR, and TCRdb kept only the in-frame ones, dropping some. Of approximately 530,000 clones in the sample, about 96% are singletons; the top ten hold about 0.06%. Germline values: CDR1 SQVTM, CDR2 ANQGSEA. The CDR3 is 15 amino acids. The V gene lost 4 bases and the J gene lost 1 base, with 14 bases spanning the gap. The TCR was taken from a woman in her 30s in good health. Source material: naive CD4+ T cells sorted from blood. Subset meaning: CD45RA+ positively selected. This sequence joins TRBV29-1 and TRBJ2-1, with D possibly TRBD2 on 5 matching bases. CDR3 region: CSVGFDGGSYNEQFF. The CDR3 DNA reads TGCAGCGTTGGTTTCGATGGCGGGTCCTACAATGAGCAGTTCTTC.